These 8 T cell receptor beta chains were all obtained from the same sample, sequenced in a study of metastatic and nonmetastatic thyroid tumors (dated by TCRdb to about 2020). None of the patients had been given any treatment before thyroid surgery. The library came from PCR. Sequencing was carried out with an Illumina HiSeq 4000. Through fastp at Q25 and MiXCR, TCRdb rebuilt clones from the public reads, retaining in-frame beta chains. The sample table lists tens of thousands of clones, less than 25% of them with a count of one. Under 4% of the sample is held by the ten biggest clonotypes. Material: blood. The receptors come from a male donor with papillary thyroid cancer or a benign thyroid nodule (not recorded which). Some clones in this sample may be carry-over from other donors' samples.

A remark on this clone: In this CDR3 the conserved last residue, phenylalanine or tryptophan, is missing, so a read error is likely. This sequence joins TRBV7-8 and TRBJ1-6; D perhaps matches TRBD1 (6 bases). The CDR3 has 15 residues. The germline V gene encodes CDR1 SGHVS and CDR2 FQNEAQ. Trimming shortened V by 5 bases and J by 8 bases, and 16 bases separated the two germline ends. DNA for the CDR3: TGTGCCAGCAGCCCTCGACAGGTCGGTGATTCACCCCTCCACTCT. Amino acids: CASSPRQVGDSPLHS.

This clone was seen ten or more times. This CDR3 is CASTLGSGAYNEQFF. CDR3 DNA sequence: TGTGCCAGCACCTTGGGCAGCGGGGCCTACAATGAGCAGTTCTTC. The rearrangement links TRBV3-1 to TRBJ2-1, with 7 nucleotides matching TRBD2. V lost 7 bases and J lost 2; bases outside the gene matches: 8. Germline V lookup: CDR1 LGHDT, CDR2 YNNKEL (reference sequence). This CDR3 spans 15 amino acids.

Many counts were recorded for this clone. Possible read error: a much larger clone is one base away. This chain links TRBV28 with TRBJ2-7; D remains unclear. Trimming shortened V by 4 bases and J by 3 bases, and 4 bases separated the two germline ends. CDR3 length: 11 amino acids. Germline V gene sequence: CDR1 MDHEN, CDR2 SYDVKM. CDR3 nucleotides: TGTGCCAGCAGTTCCTTCTACGAGCAGTACTTC. This gives the protein CASSSFYEQYF. The full variable domain, rest sourced from reference TRBV28 and TRBJ2-7, is DVKVTQSSRYLVKRTGEKVFLECVQDMDHENMFWYRQDPGLGLRLIYFSYDVKMKEKGDIPEGYSVSREKKERFSLILESASTNQTSMYLCASSSFYEQYFGPGTRLTVT.

This clone came up many times. The V call is TRBV7-9, the J call TRBJ2-3, with D unresolved. In germline, CDR1 is SEHNR, CDR2 FQNEAQ (reference sequence). This CDR3 is 11 amino acids long. V was pared by 4 bases and J by 2 bases, with 1 base between. The CDR3 loop reads CASSSTDTQYF. In nucleotides, the CDR3 is TGTGCCAGCAGCTCCACAGATACGCAGTATTTT.

Ten or more counts support this clone. The chain links TRBV27 to TRBJ1-2; D unresolved. Germline-derived CDR1 and CDR2 are MNHEY and SMNVEV (reference sequence). V lost 7 bases and J lost 8, with 11 bases in between. The CDR3 is made up of 11 amino acids. CDR3: CASTIDGGYTF. CDR3 sequence (DNA): TGTGCCAGCACGATCGACGGCGGCTACACCTTC.

The genes are TRBV7-9 and TRBJ1-1; no clear D. This CDR3 has 13 residues. Trimming left V 2 bases short and J 3 bases short, with 7 bases between. Germline lookup yields CDR1 SEHNR and CDR2 FQNEAQ (reference sequence). The CDR3 nucleotides are TGTGCCAGCAGCTTACCGGCAGACACTGAAGCTTTCTTT. This sequence encodes CASSLPADTEAFF.

This clone was observed a few times. The chain carries TRBV6-1 and TRBJ2-6; D remains ambiguous. Trimming left V 5 bases short and J 2 bases short, with 10 bases between. Looked up from germline, CDR1 is MNHNS and CDR2 is SASEGT. This CDR3 spans 15 amino acids. This CDR3 is CASSIAPTGANVLTF. DNA of the CDR3: TGTGCCAGCAGTATCGCCCCGACTGGGGCCAACGTCCTGACTTTC.

This clone was picked up many times. The chain is built from TRBV3-1 and TRBJ1-5, with 8 bases aligning to TRBD1. Per the germline V gene, CDR1 is LGHDT and CDR2 is YNNKEL (reference sequence). The CDR3 totals 14 residues. Trimming at V came to 2 bases and at J to 5 bases, leaving 2 bases not matched to a gene. The CDR3 is CASSQYRGDQPQHF. The CDR3 DNA reads TGTGCCAGCAGCCAATACAGGGGGGATCAGCCCCAGCATTTT.